This TCR beta chain was observed in a study of blood T cell repertoires in COVID-19. Looking at the study overall: COVID-19 samples from acute and convalescent phases originated in the United States, Italy and Spain.

In the original processing: By means of reference gene primer amplification, nucleated cell counts were estimated. The method was immunoSEQ multiplex PCR; TCRdb's version includes in-frame clones alone and lacks a portion of them. That table gives V, J and clone size, and the DNA gave D and trimming. Of about 300,000 clones in the sample, roughly 89% were seen once. Participant-reported clinical history was the basis for cohort assignment. The CDR3 spans 17 residues. The germline gives CDR1 MNHNS, CDR2 SASEGT. The trim removed 3 bases at V and 4 bases at J, leaving 10 bases unmatched. What was sequenced was PBMCs or T cells enriched from blood (not recorded which). The TCR sequence derives from a woman between 50 and 59 years old who had been exposed to COVID-19. The chain uses TRBV6-1 and TRBJ2-5; 11 bases are shared with TRBD2. The CDR3 DNA sequence: TGTGCCAGCAGTGACCGAACTAGCGGGGGCCGGAGAGAGACCCAGTACTTC. Protein product: CASSDRTSGGRRETQYF.